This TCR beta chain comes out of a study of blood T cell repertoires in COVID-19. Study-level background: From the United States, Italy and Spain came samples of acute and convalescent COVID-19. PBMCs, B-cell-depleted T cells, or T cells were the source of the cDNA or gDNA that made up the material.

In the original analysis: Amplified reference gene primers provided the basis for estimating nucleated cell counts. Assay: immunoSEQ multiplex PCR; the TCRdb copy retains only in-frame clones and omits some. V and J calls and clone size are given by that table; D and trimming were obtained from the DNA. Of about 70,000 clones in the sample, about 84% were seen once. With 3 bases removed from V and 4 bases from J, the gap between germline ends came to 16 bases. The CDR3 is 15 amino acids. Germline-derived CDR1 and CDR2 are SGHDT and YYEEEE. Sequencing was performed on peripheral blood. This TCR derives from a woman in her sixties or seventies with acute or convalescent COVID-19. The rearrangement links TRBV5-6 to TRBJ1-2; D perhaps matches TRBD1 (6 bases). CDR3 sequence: CASSYRQASFYGYTF. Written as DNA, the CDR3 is TGTGCCAGCAGCTATAGACAGGCCTCGTTCTATGGCTACACCTTC.